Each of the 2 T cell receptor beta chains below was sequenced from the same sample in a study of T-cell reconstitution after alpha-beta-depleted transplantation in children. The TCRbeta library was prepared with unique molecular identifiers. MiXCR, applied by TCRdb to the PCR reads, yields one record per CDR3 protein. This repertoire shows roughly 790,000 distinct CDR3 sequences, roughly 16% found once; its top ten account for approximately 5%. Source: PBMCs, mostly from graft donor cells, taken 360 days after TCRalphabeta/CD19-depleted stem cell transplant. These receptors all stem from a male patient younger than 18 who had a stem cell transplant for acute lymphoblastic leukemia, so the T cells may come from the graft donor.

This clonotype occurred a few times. The CDR3 sequence: CASSEGGTASYEQYF. CDR3 DNA sequence: TGTGCCAGCAGCGAGGGGGGGACAGCCTCCTACGAGCAGTACTTC. J is TRBJ2-7 and V is TRBV9, with D perhaps being TRBD1 or TRBD2 (7 bases each). From germline, CDR1 is SGDLS and CDR2 YYNGEE. The CDR3 length is 15 residues. Between the trimmed V and J ends, which lost 3 bases and 0 bases, there was a span of 13 bases.

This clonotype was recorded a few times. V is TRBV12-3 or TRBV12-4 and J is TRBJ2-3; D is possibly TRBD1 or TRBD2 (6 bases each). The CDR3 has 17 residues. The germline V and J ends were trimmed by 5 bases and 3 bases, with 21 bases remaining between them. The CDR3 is CASSAWGRGQETDTQYF. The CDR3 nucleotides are TGTGCCAGCAGTGCGTGGGGCCGGGGGCAGGAGACAGATACGCAGTATTTT.